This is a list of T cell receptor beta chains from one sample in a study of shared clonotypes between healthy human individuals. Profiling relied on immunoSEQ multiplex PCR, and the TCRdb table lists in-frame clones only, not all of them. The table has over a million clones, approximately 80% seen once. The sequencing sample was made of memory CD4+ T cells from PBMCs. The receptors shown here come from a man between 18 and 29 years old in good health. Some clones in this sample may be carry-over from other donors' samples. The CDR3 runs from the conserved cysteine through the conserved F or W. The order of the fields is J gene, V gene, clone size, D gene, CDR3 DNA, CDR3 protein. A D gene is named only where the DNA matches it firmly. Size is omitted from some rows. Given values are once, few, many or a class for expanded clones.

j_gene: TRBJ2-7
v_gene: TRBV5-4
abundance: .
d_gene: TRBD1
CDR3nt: TGTGCCAGCAGCTTGAGGACAGGGGATAACGGGCAGTACTTC
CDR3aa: CASSLRTGDNGQYF

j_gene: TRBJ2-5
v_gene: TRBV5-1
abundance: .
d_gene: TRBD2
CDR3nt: TGCGCCAGCAGCTTCCGACTAGCGGGAGGCCCACTGGGGACCCAGTACTTC
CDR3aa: CASSFRLAGGPLGTQYF

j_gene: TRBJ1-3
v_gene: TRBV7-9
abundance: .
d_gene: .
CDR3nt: TGTGCCAGCCAGAGGGACCGTGGAAACACCATATATTTT
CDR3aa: CASQRDRGNTIYF

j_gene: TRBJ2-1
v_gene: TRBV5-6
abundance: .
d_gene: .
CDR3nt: TGTGCCAGCAGCTACGGACTCTCCGCCTACAATGAGCAGTTCTTC
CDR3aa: CASSYGLSAYNEQFF

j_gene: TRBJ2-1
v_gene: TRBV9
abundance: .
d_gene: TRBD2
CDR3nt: TGTGCCAGCAGCGTAGGGCCCCGGGGACTAGCACTCTACAATGAGCAGTTCTTC
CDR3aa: CASSVGPRGLALYNEQFF

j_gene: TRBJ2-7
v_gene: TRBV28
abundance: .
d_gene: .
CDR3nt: TGTGCCAGCACAGGGGACATTCTGACACTCCTCACCTACGAGCAGTACTTC
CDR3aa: CASTGDILTLLTYEQYF

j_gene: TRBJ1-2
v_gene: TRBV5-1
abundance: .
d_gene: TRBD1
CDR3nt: TGCGCCAGCAGCTGGGACAGGGTTGGAAACACCTTC
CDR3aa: CASSWDRVGNTF

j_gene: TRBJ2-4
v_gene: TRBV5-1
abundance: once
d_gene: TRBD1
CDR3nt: TGCGCCAGCAGCCCACCCGGACAGGGGGCAGGAAACATTCAGTACTTC
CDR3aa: CASSPPGQGAGNIQYF

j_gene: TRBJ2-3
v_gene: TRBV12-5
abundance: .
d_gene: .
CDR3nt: TGTGCTAGTGGTTTGTTTCCCGATACGCAGTATTTT
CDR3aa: CASGLFPDTQYF

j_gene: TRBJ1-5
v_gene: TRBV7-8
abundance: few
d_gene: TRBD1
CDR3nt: TGTGCCAGCAGCTTACTCCAGGGGGGACGGCCCCAGCATTTT
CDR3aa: CASSLLQGGRPQHF